The entry below describes one T cell receptor (beta chain). The clone's antigen remains unknown. Within one base of it there is no much larger clone, and no base qualities were kept. Patients chosen for sequencing had shown expansion of CD8+CD57+ cells by flow cytometry. Every patient had severe acquired aplastic anemia, diagnosed using the International Study of Aplastic Anemia and Agranulocytosis and Camitta criteria. Patients had received no therapy at the time of blood sampling. In the study, sorted CD4+ and CD8+ blood T cells from patients with severe aplastic anemia and from healthy subjects underwent deep sequencing of TCR repertoires. In the USA, patient enrollment took place under clinicaltrials.gov protocols 00001620, 01623167, 00001397, 00071045, 00081523 and 00961064. Ficoll-Paque density gradient centrifugation was used to isolate peripheral blood mononuclear cells. Before DNA was extracted, CD4+ and CD8+ T cells were sorted using either FACS or magnetic beads.

The sample belongs to a study of CD8+CD57+ T cells in acquired aplastic anemia (dated by TCRdb to the late 2010s). Background on the whole study: DNA extracted from sorted CD4+ and CD8+ cells had a mean of roughly 3 ug, with a range of roughly 0.2 to 30 ug. A CD8+CD57+ expansion meant a frequency higher than the mean frequency seen in healthy subjects.

General study outcomes and caveats: Some 31 CD8+ CDR3 sequences were shared between patients and controls but appeared highly expressed in patients and within their immunodominant clones. CD8+ Simpson's diversity did not differ significantly between patients and healthy controls (P=0.060).

Profiling of TCR beta VDJ combinations and CDR3 sequences used genomic DNA as the template. An Illumina HiSeq 2000 was used for TCR repertoire sequencing. The authors processed their data as follows. TRBV/TRBJ rearrangement plots, CDR3 size and DJ length profiles, and Simpson's diversity index were used to evaluate the repertoires. Whichever DNA sequence was most abundant in the deep sequencing data was defined as the immunodominant clone. CDR3 amino acid sequences were checked for sharing between subjects and were compared against published repertoires and the VDJdb database. The public reads were reanalyzed by TCRdb: fastp trimming at Q25, MiXCR alignment, in-frame beta chains only. CDR3 protein sequences are deduplicated, and each keeps its most common genes and DNA. In this record, the V and J calls reflect TCRdb's handling and not the investigators' own analysis. For this sample there are approximately 300,000 distinct CDR3 sequences; approximately 60% appear just once. In total, the top ten clones hold 1.3% of the sample.

Including the terminal cysteine and phenylalanine, the CDR3 comprises 16 residues. The sequence is cut down to CDR3 DNA, 48 bases in frame from base 1. V is cut back by 5 bases and J by 5 bases, with 7 bases in the junction unmatched. CDR1 SEHNR and CDR2 FQNEAQ were looked up in the germline V gene (reference sequence). Sequences were obtained from sorted CD4+, CD8+, or CD8+CD57+ T cells (not recorded which) from PBMCs. Recombination joined TRBV7-9 with TRBJ2-5, and TRBD2 matches 14 of the central bases. This TCR came from a human donor with aplastic anemia. The bases are TGTGCCAGCAGCACTGGACTAGCGGGAGGTTCTGAGACCCAGTACTTC. It translates to CASSTGLAGGSETQYF.